The source of this T cell receptor beta chain is a study of siplizumab effects on memory and regulatory T cells. Study-wide results and limits: The majority of clones, roughly 75-96% of proliferating CD4+ or CD8+ clones, lacked an assignable naive or memory phenotype. The study found that siplizumab significantly reduced alloreactive sequences traceable to unstimulated CD4+ memory cells. Naive T cells appeared more diverse than memory cells and seemed to be major alloresponse contributors.

Germline values: CDR1 MNHEY, CDR2 SVGAGI. This CDR3 region has 13 residues. V lost 6 bases to trimming and J lost 2 bases, with 7 bases between them. Kept together in coculture, the mixed lymphocyte reaction cells spent five to six days at 37°C. A note on this clone: Its cognate antigen is unknown.

TCRdb's table, derived via immunoSEQ multiplex PCR, lists solely in-frame clones and lacks some. Seen here are around 20,000 clones, 40% to 55% observed once, and the top ten hold approximately 4.9%. This TCR came from a human donor in good health; the cells came from an allogeneic mixed lymphocyte reaction. Specimen: CFSE-low (dividing) CD4+ T cells sorted from an allogeneic mixed lymphocyte reaction. This rearrangement joins TRBV6-5 to TRBJ2-2; D is uncertain. The CDR3 sequence is CASRDHNTGELFF. The CDR3 DNA sequence: TGTGCCAGCAGAGACCATAACACCGGGGAGCTGTTTTTT.